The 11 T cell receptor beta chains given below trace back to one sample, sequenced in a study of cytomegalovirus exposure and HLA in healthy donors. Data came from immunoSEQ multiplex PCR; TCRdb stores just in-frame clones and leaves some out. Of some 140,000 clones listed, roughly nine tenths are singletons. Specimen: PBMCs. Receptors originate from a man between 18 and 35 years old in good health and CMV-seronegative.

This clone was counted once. The CDR3 nucleotides read TGCGCCAGCGGGAGATCCACAGCGAACACCGGGGAGCTGTTTTTT. Its protein is CASGRSTANTGELFF. The chain recombines TRBV5-1 with TRBJ2-2; D possibly corresponds to TRBD2 (5 bases). The CDR3 contains 15 residues. CDR1 SGHRS and CDR2 YFSETQ come from the germline V gene. Trimming took 7 bases from V and 0 from J, leaving 13 bases between them.

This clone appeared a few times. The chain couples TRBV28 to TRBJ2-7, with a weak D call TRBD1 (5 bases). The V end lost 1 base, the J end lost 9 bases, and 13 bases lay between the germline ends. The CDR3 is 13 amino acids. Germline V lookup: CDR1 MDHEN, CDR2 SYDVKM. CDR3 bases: TGTGCCAGCAGTTTATCACAGGACCGATTGCAGTACTTC. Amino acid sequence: CASSLSQDRLQYF.

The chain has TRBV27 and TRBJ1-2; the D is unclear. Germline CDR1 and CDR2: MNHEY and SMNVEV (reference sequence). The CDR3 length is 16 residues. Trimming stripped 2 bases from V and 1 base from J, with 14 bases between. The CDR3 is CASSLTFDTYNYGYTF. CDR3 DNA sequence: TGTGCCAGCAGTTTAACCTTTGACACGTATAACTATGGCTACACCTTC.

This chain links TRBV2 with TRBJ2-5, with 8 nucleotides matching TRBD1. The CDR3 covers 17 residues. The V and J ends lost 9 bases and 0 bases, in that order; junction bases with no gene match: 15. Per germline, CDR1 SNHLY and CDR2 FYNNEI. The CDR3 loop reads CARTGPKTGDNQETQYF. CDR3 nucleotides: TGTGCCAGGACGGGACCGAAGACAGGGGATAACCAAGAGACCCAGTACTTC.

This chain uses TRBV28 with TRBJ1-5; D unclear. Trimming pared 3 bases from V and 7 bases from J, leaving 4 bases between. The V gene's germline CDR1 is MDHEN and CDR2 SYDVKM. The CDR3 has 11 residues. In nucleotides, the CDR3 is TGTGCCAGCAGTTTCAGGCAGCCCCAGCATTTT. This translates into CASSFRQPQHF.

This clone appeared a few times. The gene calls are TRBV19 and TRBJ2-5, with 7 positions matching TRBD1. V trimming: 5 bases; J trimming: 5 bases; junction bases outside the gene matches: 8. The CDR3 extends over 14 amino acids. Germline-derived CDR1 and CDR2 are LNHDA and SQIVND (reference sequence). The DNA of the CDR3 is TGTGCCAGTAGTTCGACAGGGAGTGGTGAGACCCAGTACTTC. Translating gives CASSSTGSGETQYF.

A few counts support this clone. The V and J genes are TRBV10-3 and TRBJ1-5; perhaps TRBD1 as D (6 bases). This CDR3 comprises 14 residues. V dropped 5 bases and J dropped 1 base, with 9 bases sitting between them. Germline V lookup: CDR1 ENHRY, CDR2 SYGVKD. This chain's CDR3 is CAISKGHSNQPQHF. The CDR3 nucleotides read TGTGCCATCAGTAAGGGACACAGCAATCAGCCCCAGCATTTT.

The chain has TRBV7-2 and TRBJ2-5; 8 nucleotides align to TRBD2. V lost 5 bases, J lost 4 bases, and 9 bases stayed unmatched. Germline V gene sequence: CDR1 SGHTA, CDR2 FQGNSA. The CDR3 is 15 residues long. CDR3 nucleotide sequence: TGTGCCAGCAGCCCCGGAGGCGCGGGGGGAGAGACCCAGTACTTC. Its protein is CASSPGGAGGETQYF.

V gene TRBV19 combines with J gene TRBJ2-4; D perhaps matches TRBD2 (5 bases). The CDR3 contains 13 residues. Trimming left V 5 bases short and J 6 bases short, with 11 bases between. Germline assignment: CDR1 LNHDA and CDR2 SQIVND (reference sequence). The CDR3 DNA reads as TGTGCCAGTAGTGGGCCAGAGGGAAACATTCAGTACTTC. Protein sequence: CASSGPEGNIQYF. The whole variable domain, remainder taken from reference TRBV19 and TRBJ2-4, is DGGITQSPKYLFRKEGQNVTLSCEQNLNHDAMYWYRQDPGQGLRLIYYSQIVNDFQKGDIAEGYSVSREKKESFPLTVTSAQKNPTAFYLCASSGPEGNIQYFGAGTRLSVL.

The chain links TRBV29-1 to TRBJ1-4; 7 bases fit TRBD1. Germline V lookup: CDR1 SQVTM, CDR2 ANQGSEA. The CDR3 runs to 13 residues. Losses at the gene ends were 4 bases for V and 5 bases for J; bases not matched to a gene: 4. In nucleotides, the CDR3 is TGCAGCGTTGGGGGGGACAGAAATGAAAAACTGTTTTTT. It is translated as CSVGGDRNEKLFF.

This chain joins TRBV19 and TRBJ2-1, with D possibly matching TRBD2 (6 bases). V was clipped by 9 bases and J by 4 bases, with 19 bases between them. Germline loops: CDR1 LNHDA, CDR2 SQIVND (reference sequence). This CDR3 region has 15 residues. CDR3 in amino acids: CASRAVPRDYNEQFF. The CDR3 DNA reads TGTGCCAGCCGAGCGGTCCCGCGGGATTACAATGAGCAGTTCTTC.